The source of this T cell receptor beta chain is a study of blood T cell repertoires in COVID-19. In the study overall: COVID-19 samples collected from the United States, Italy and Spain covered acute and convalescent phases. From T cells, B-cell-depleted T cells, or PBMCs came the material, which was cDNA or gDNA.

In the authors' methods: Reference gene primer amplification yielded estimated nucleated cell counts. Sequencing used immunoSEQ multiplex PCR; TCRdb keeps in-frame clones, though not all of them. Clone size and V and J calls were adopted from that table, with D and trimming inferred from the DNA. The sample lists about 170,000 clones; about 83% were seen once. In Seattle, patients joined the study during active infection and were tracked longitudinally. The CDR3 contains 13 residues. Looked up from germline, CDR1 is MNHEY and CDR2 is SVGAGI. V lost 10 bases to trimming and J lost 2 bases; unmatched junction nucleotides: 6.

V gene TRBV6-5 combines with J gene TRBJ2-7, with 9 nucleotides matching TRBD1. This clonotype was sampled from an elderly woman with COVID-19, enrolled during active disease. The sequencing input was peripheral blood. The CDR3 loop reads CATGQGSTYEQYF. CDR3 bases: TGTGCCACCGGACAGGGGTCCACCTACGAGCAGTACTTC.